The next 13 T cell receptor beta chains were all read from a single sample in a study of technical replicates of blood from a few donors. Sequencing used immunoSEQ multiplex PCR; TCRdb keeps in-frame clones, though not all of them. Here the sample spans roughly 80,000 clones, about 97% being singletons. Sequencing was carried out using T cells isolated from PBMCs. Receptor source: a human donor in good health.

J is TRBJ1-5 and V is TRBV28, with 8 nucleotides matching TRBD1. The CDR3 has 18 amino acids. V shed 4 bases, J shed 2 bases, and the junction held 13 bases outside the gene matches. Germline CDR1 is MDHEN and CDR2 is SYDVKM. DNA of the CDR3: TGTGCCAGCAGTTACCGAATCTTGGACAGGGAGGGCAATCAGCCCCAGCATTTT. Translation gives CASSYRILDREGNQPQHF.

This clone showed up just once. The gene calls are TRBV7-2 and TRBJ2-4; maybe TRBD1 (6 bases). Trimming shortened V by 7 bases and J by 1 base, and 11 bases separated the two germline ends. The CDR3 totals 14 residues. CDR1 and CDR2 (germline): SGHTA, FQGNSA. The CDR3 sequence is CASTAGAAKNIQYF. DNA for the CDR3: TGTGCCAGCACCGCAGGGGCCGCCAAAAACATTCAGTACTTC.

V is TRBV25-1 and J is TRBJ1-2, with 7 bases aligning to TRBD1. V was clipped by 5 bases and J by 11 bases; unmatched bases: 8. The germline V gene has CDR1 MGHDK and CDR2 SYGVNS. There are 12 residues in the CDR3. CDR3 amino acids: CASSRDRMSYTF. The CDR3 region has the DNA TGTGCCAGCAGTCGGGACAGAATGAGTTACACCTTC.

This chain connects TRBV6-5 to TRBJ2-7, with 8 bases fitting TRBD1. The CDR3 length is 14 residues. Unmatched junction bases numbered 6, after V lost 5 bases and J lost 3 bases. CDR1 is MNHEY, CDR2 SVGAGI, per germline. The CDR3 region is CASSRPGGSYEQYF. The CDR3 DNA is TGTGCCAGCAGTAGACCAGGGGGCAGCTACGAGCAGTACTTC.

The chain uses TRBV7-6 and TRBJ1-1; D might be TRBD1 (6 bases). The length of the CDR3 is 11 residues. The germline V gene encodes CDR1 SGHVS and CDR2 FNYEAQ. The V and J ends lost 5 bases and 5 bases respectively, with 6 bases between them. The CDR3, as DNA: TGTGCCAGCAGCAGGGGGACTGAAGCTTTCTTT. Translating it yields CASSRGTEAFF.

This clone was observed once. The chain recombines TRBV2 with TRBJ1-6, with D uncertain. Trimming stripped 5 bases from V and 7 bases from J, with 6 bases between. CDR3 length equals 12 residues. The germline gives CDR1 SNHLY, CDR2 FYNNEI. Written as DNA, the CDR3 is TGTGCCAGCAGTACAGAAAATTCACCCCTCCACTTT. Its translation is CASSTENSPLHF. Complete variable domain (other parts from reference TRBV2 and TRBJ1-6): EPEVTQTPSHQVTQMGQEVILRCVPISNHLYFYWYRQILGQKVEFLVSFYNNEISEKSEIFDDQFSVERPDGSNFTLKIRSTKLEDSAMYFCASSTENSPLHFGNGTRLTVT.

This chain joins TRBV28 and TRBJ2-7; 7 bases line up with TRBD2. This CDR3 is built from 14 residues. J gave up 3 bases and V 7 bases, and 9 bases lay outside the gene matches. The V gene's germline CDR1 is MDHEN and CDR2 SYDVKM. CDR3 in DNA: TGTGCCAGCATTCCGGCGGGGGAGGGCTACGAGCAGTACTTC. Amino acid sequence: CASIPAGEGYEQYF. Full variable domain (rest looked up from reference TRBV28 and TRBJ2-7): DVKVTQSSRYLVKRTGEKVFLECVQDMDHENMFWYRQDPGLGLRLIYFSYDVKMKEKGDIPEGYSVSREKKERFSLILESASTNQTSMYLCASIPAGEGYEQYFGPGTRLTVT.

The genes are TRBV10-3 and TRBJ1-2, with a possible D match to TRBD1 (5 bases). Deletions cut 4 bases from V and 3 bases from J, with 15 bases between. CDR1 and CDR2 (germline): ENHRY, SYGVKD. The CDR3 has 15 residues. CDR3 nucleotides: TGTGCCATCAGTGTTTCAGGGCACCGCGACTATGGCTACACCTTC. Amino acids: CAISVSGHRDYGYTF.

The chain has TRBV7-3 and TRBJ2-7; D gene ambiguous. Germline-derived CDR1 and CDR2 are SGHTA and FQGTGA. This CDR3 spans 13 amino acids. V was shortened by 2 bases and J by 6 bases, with 11 bases between the two germline ends. The CDR3 sequence: CASSLSSRGEQYF. CDR3 DNA: TGTGCCAGCAGCTTATCGTCAAGAGGCGAGCAGTACTTC. Full variable domain (rest looked up from reference TRBV7-3 and TRBJ2-7): GAGVSQTPSNKVTEKGKYVELRCDPISGHTALYWYRQSLGQGPEFLIYFQGTGAADDSGLPNDRFFAVRPEGSVSTLKIQRTERGDSAVYLCASSLSSRGEQYFGPGTRLTVT.

The chain is built from TRBV5-5 and TRBJ2-7; 9 bases fit TRBD1. The CDR3 is made up of 14 amino acids. With 3 bases clipped from V and 5 bases from J, the junction kept 6 bases outside the gene matches. The germline CDR1 and CDR2 sequences are SGHKS and YYEKEE (reference sequence). The CDR3: CASSWQQGANEQYF. The DNA for the CDR3 is TGTGCCAGCAGCTGGCAACAGGGGGCTAACGAGCAGTACTTC.

The J gene is TRBJ1-1, the V gene TRBV7-9, with TRBD1 matching 9 bases. This CDR3 contains 18 residues. Germline V gene sequence: CDR1 SEHNR, CDR2 FQNEAQ (reference sequence). With 2 bases clipped from V and 1 base from J, the junction kept 11 bases outside the gene matches. The CDR3, as DNA: TGTGCCAGCAGCTTATGGCCCAATACAGGGGGCCGGAACACTGAAGCTTTCTTT. Residues: CASSLWPNTGGRNTEAFF.

The chain uses TRBV4-1 and TRBJ2-3; a weak D match, TRBD1 (5 bases). V was clipped by 4 bases and J by 1 base, with 15 bases between them. The CDR3 totals 16 residues. Germline V gene sequence: CDR1 MGHRA, CDR2 YSYEKL. The CDR3 nucleotides read TGCGCCAGCAGCCCGCGCGCGGTACAGGGCACAGATACGCAGTATTTT. Encoded protein: CASSPRAVQGTDTQYF.

The gene calls are TRBV27 and TRBJ2-7; TRBD1 matches at 9 bases. V was clipped by 1 base and J by 0 bases; unmatched bases: 10. Per germline, CDR1 MNHEY and CDR2 SMNVEV (reference sequence). This CDR3 is built from 18 residues. The CDR3 coding sequence is TGTGCCAGCAGTTTATTTCACACAGGGGGCCTTATCTCCTACGAGCAGTACTTC. Translation gives CASSLFHTGGLISYEQYF.